The sequence of this T cell receptor beta chain was determined in a study of cytomegalovirus exposure and HLA in healthy donors. The CDR3 extends over 15 amino acids. V was shortened by 0 bases and J by 7 bases, with 16 bases between the two germline ends. CDR1 is SGHNT and CDR2 is YYREEE in the germline V gene (reference sequence). Regarding this clone: Antigen: not known. The same CDR3 also results from other DNA sequences found in this sample.

The study, taken as a whole, reports: According to the study, roughly 160 TCR beta chains were cytomegalovirus-associated.

Both 60 Vbeta primers and 13 Jbeta primers went into the PCR. The protocol was immunoSEQ multiplex PCR, while the TCRdb copy is restricted to in-frame clones and leaves out a portion. The sample records more than 140,000 clones, about 75% being singletons. The V gene is TRBV5-4, the J gene TRBJ1-2, with D possibly TRBD1 on 6 matching bases. The sample consisted of PBMCs. This sequence was found in a man aged 40-55 years in good health and CMV-seronegative. CDR3 region: CASSLALTGSAGYTF. The CDR3 DNA reads as TGTGCCAGCAGCTTGGCCTTGACAGGTTCGGCTGGCTACACCTTC.